This TCR beta chain is from a study of T cells in Graves' hyperthyroidism and ophthalmopathy. Newly diagnosed patients aged 18 to 65 had hyperthyroidism of under 2 months' duration. This clonotype was counted at least ten times. Its antigen is as yet unknown. Study-level results: Separating ophthalmopathy from stable hyperthyroidism was achieved by a 13 V-J model. Most thyroid clonotypes with frequency above 0.001 were detected in blood.

Researchers amplified the TCR beta CDR3 regions from RNA transcripts. RT-PCR in the first round (using the HTBI primer set) targeted the TCR CDR3. TCRdb re-derived calls from the multiplex PCR reads in MiXCR, one entry per CDR3 protein. The repertoire consists of 400,000 to 600,000 distinct CDR3 sequences, with 20% occurring once and the leading ten covering about 25%. The specimen sequenced was blood. This sequence was found in a man aged 18 to 29 with Graves' hyperthyroidism.

In DNA, the CDR3 is TGTGCCAGCAGTTACCTCCAGGACTCCTACGAGCAGTACTTC. Protein: CASSYLQDSYEQYF. The chain recombines TRBV6-5 with TRBJ2-7; D is unresolved. There are 14 residues in the CDR3. Per the germline V gene, CDR1 is MNHEY and CDR2 is SVGAGI. Trimming removed 2 bases at V and 0 bases at J, with 8 bases between.